This T cell receptor beta chain derives from a study of early T cells in non-severe SARS-CoV-2 infection. Study summary: Chains were not paired, and sequencing was done on bulk RNA from unsorted whole blood.

Using its own MiXCR run on the 5' RACE reads, TCRdb lists one record per CDR3 protein. The data contain about 64,000 distinct CDR3 sequences, roughly 13% of them singletons. This clonotype was counted ten times or more. V was trimmed by 5 bases and J by 5 bases, leaving 15 bases between them. This CDR3 contains 14 residues. The V gene's germline CDR1 is SEHNR and CDR2 FQNEAQ (reference sequence). The V and J genes are TRBV7-9 and TRBJ2-5, with D possibly matching TRBD1 (6 bases). The sample comprised whole blood. The receptor was isolated from an adult who was a healthcare worker with PCR-confirmed SARS-CoV-2 infection or an uninfected control (not recorded which). The chain's CDR3 is CASSPRDTAETQYF. The CDR3 DNA sequence: TGTGCCAGCAGCCCCCGGGACACAGCGGAGACCCAGTACTTC.